This TCR beta chain was found in a study of T cells in Graves' hyperthyroidism and ophthalmopathy. Overall study context: Peripheral blood sampling occurred at initial diagnosis, before any treatment. Study results and limitations: Ophthalmopathy was predicted by the model a median of approximately six months ahead of onset.

Details on this clonotype: Its target is unknown. The junction departs from the called germline gene at one end, perhaps through a read error.

Amplified TCR beta CDR3 regions derived from RNA transcripts. First-round RT-PCR with HTBI primers amplified the TCR CDR3 region. TCRdb passed the multiplex PCR reads through MiXCR, listing each CDR3 protein once. The data contain more than 550,000 distinct CDR3 sequences, 17% of them singletons. Absent ophthalmopathy progression within 18 months defined stable Graves' hyperthyroidism. Researchers barred patients who had uncontrolled infection, other autoimmune disease, pregnancy or lactation. The sequencing sample was made of blood. The receptor comes from a man aged 45-60 years with Graves' hyperthyroidism.

The CDR3 coding sequence is TGTGCCAGCAGCTTAATGGGTAGGGTCAACGAGCAGTCCTTC. Translation: CASSLMGRVNEQSF. V is TRBV7-3 and J is TRBJ2-7; D call uncertain. The germline V gene encodes CDR1 SGHTA and CDR2 FQGTGA. The CDR3 is 14 residues long.